Listed below are T cell receptor beta chains from one sample, sequenced in a study of T-cell reconstitution after alpha-beta-depleted transplantation in children. TCRdb redid the calling of the PCR reads with MiXCR, one entry per CDR3 protein. Counted here are about 210,000 distinct CDR3 sequences, roughly a sixth occurring once; the ten biggest clones make up 40% to 50%. The material sequenced was PBMCs, mostly from graft donor cells, taken 360 days after TCRalphabeta/CD19-depleted stem cell transplant. These TCRs come from a male patient aged 2 to 9 who had a stem cell transplant for acute lymphoblastic leukemia, so the T cells may come from the graft donor. Both conserved end residues are part of each CDR3. Fields, in order: clone size, J gene, V gene, D gene, CDR3 DNA, CDR3 protein. A D gene is named only where the DNA matches it firmly. Some rows mark clone size as missing; the rest say once, few, many or name a class of expanded clone.

clone_size: NA
j_call: TRBJ2-7
v_call: TRBV2
d_call: TRBD1
cdr3_nt: TGTGCCAGCAGTGTGTGGACAGGGTCCTACGAGCAGTACTTC
cdr3_aa: CASSVWTGSYEQYF

clone_size: few
j_call: TRBJ2-3
v_call: TRBV12-3/TRBV12-4
d_call: TRBD2
cdr3_nt: TGTGCCAGCCTCCAGGGACTAGCGGGAGGGCCAGATACGCAGTATTTT
cdr3_aa: CASLQGLAGGPDTQYF

clone_size: few
j_call: TRBJ1-2
v_call: TRBV6-4
d_call: NA
cdr3_nt: TGTGCCAGCAGCCAGGAGCCCGCTACTGGCTACACCTTC
cdr3_aa: CASSQEPATGYTF

clone_size: NA
j_call: TRBJ1-1
v_call: TRBV7-9
d_call: NA
cdr3_nt: TGTGCCAGCAGCTCTAGCCGGGGGGAGGACACTGAAGCTTTCTTT
cdr3_aa: CASSSSRGEDTEAFF

clone_size: NA
j_call: TRBJ2-1
v_call: TRBV20-1
d_call: NA
cdr3_nt: TGCAGTTCCTTAGTCCCCGCCATGGATGAGCAGTTCTTC
cdr3_aa: CSSLVPAMDEQFF

clone_size: NA
j_call: TRBJ2-2
v_call: TRBV7-9
d_call: TRBD1
cdr3_nt: TGTGCCAGTCGGACAGGTTCGAACACCGGGGAGCTGTTTTTT
cdr3_aa: CASRTGSNTGELFF

clone_size: once
j_call: TRBJ2-2
v_call: TRBV7-7
d_call: NA
cdr3_nt: TGTGCCAGCAGCCCCAACCGGGCTTCCCCCGGGGAGCTGTTTTTT
cdr3_aa: CASSPNRASPGELFF

clone_size: NA
j_call: TRBJ2-7
v_call: TRBV10-3
d_call: NA
cdr3_nt: TGTGCCATCAGACCGGGACAAGGAGGGCAGCAGTACTTC
cdr3_aa: CAIRPGQGGQQYF

clone_size: NA
j_call: TRBJ2-1
v_call: TRBV6-1
d_call: TRBD2
cdr3_nt: TGTGCCAGCAGTCGAAAAGCGGGGCGTGGATCCTACAATGAGCAGTTCTTC
cdr3_aa: CASSRKAGRGSYNEQFF

clone_size: few
j_call: TRBJ2-1
v_call: TRBV20-1
d_call: TRBD2
cdr3_nt: TGCAGTGCTAGAGATTTTAGCGGGAGCTCCTACAATGAGCAGTTCTTC
cdr3_aa: CSARDFSGSSYNEQFF

clone_size: NA
j_call: TRBJ1-2
v_call: TRBV5-1
d_call: NA
cdr3_nt: TGCGCCAGCAGCTTAAGGAGGGATGGCTACACCTTC
cdr3_aa: CASSLRRDGYTF

clone_size: few
j_call: TRBJ2-2
v_call: TRBV28
d_call: TRBD1
cdr3_nt: TGTGCCAGCAGGCCGGGACAGGGGTTCACCGGGGAGCTGTTTTTT
cdr3_aa: CASRPGQGFTGELFF

clone_size: NA
j_call: TRBJ2-7
v_call: TRBV29-1
d_call: NA
cdr3_nt: TGCAGCGTTGGCTCCCGTAGTTCCTACGAGCAGTACTTC
cdr3_aa: CSVGSRSSYEQYF

clone_size: NA
j_call: TRBJ2-1
v_call: TRBV5-1
d_call: TRBD2
cdr3_nt: TGCGCCAGCAGGTCCGGGACAGGGGGACTAGCGGGAGTATCCGGTGAGCAGTTCTTC
cdr3_aa: CASRSGTGGLAGVSGEQFF

clone_size: NA
j_call: TRBJ2-7
v_call: TRBV4-2
d_call: TRBD2
cdr3_nt: TGTGCCAGCAGCCCCCTAGCGGGAGGGACCTACGAGCAGTACTTC
cdr3_aa: CASSPLAGGTYEQYF

clone_size: once
j_call: TRBJ1-1
v_call: TRBV5-1
d_call: NA
cdr3_nt: TGCGCCAGCAGCTTAAGGTCGACGAACACTGAAGCTTTCTTT
cdr3_aa: CASSLRSTNTEAFF

clone_size: few
j_call: TRBJ2-1
v_call: TRBV12-3/TRBV12-4
d_call: TRBD2
cdr3_nt: TGTGCCAGCAGTCCCCAGAGCGGGGGGAACCCCCACAATGAGCAGTTCTTC
cdr3_aa: CASSPQSGGNPHNEQFF

clone_size: NA
j_call: TRBJ2-6
v_call: TRBV12-3/TRBV12-4
d_call: NA
cdr3_nt: TGTGCCAGCAGAGAGGTGTCTGGGGCCAACGTCCTGACTTTC
cdr3_aa: CASREVSGANVLTF

clone_size: NA
j_call: TRBJ2-3
v_call: TRBV29-1
d_call: TRBD1
cdr3_nt: TGCAGCGCTGGACAGGGGGCGACAGATACGCAGTATTTT
cdr3_aa: CSAGQGATDTQYF

clone_size: NA
j_call: TRBJ2-3
v_call: TRBV7-2
d_call: TRBD1
cdr3_nt: TGTGCCAGCAGCTTAATCAGCGGACAGGGGCTCCTGAATACGCAGTATTTT
cdr3_aa: CASSLISGQGLLNTQYF